This TCR beta chain originates from a study of control samples from healthy donors and cancer patients. Assay used: immunoSEQ multiplex PCR; TCRdb lists only in-frame clones, some missing. The sample has more than 20,000 clones; around 85% are singletons. In germline, CDR1 is LNHDA, CDR2 SQIVND (reference sequence). The V end lost 4 bases, the J end lost 4 bases, and 13 bases lay between the germline ends. CDR3 length: 14 residues. Sequenced input: PBMCs. This clonotype was obtained from a man aged 55 to 70 with head and neck cancer. This rearrangement joins TRBV19 to TRBJ1-1, with D perhaps matching TRBD1 (5 bases). The CDR3 region is CASSTGGGGTEAFF. DNA of the CDR3: TGTGCCAGTAGTACTGGAGGTGGGGGCACTGAAGCTTTCTTT.